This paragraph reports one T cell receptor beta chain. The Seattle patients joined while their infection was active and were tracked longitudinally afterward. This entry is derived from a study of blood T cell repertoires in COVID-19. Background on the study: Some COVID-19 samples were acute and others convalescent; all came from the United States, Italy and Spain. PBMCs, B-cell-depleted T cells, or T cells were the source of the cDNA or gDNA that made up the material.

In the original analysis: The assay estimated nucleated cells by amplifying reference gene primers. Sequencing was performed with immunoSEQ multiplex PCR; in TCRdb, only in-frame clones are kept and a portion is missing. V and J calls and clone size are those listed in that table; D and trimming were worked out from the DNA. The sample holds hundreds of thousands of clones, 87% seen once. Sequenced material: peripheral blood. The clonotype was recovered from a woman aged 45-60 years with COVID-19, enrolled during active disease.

The CDR3 is CASSRTSGSRSGELFF. CDR3 coding DNA: TGCGCCAGCAGCCGAACTAGCGGGAGTAGGTCCGGGGAGCTGTTTTTT. The rearrangement uses TRBV5-1 and TRBJ2-2, with 11 bases fitting TRBD2. The length of the CDR3 is 16 residues. Losses at the gene ends were 4 bases for V and 6 bases for J; bases not matched to a gene: 8. Germline lookup yields CDR1 SGHRS and CDR2 YFSETQ. Drawing the rest from reference TRBV5-1 and TRBJ2-2, the complete variable domain is KAGVTQTPRYLIKTRGQQVTLSCSPISGHRSVSWYQQTPGQGLQFLFEYFSETQRNKGNFPGRFSGRQFSNSRSEMNVSTLELGDSALYLCASSRTSGSRSGELFFGEGSRLTVL.